This TCR beta chain originates from a study of CD8+ T cells in alopecia areata. About the research overall: Severity was scored as percentage of affected scalp area in treated patients. Whole-study results and caveats: Higher clonality was seen in lesional scalp than in normal scalp, especially in alopecia totalis/universalis.

The treatment: oral pan-JAK inhibitor, 5-10 mg twice daily. Sequencing used cDNA as its template, made by extracting RNA and reverse transcribing it. Measured with immunoSEQ multiplex PCR; TCRdb has only the in-frame clones, and not every one. In the table there are around 170,000 clones, approximately 50% of which are singletons. With regard to this clone: The antigen remains unidentified.

V lost 7 bases and J lost 3, with 14 bases in between. This CDR3 is built from 13 residues. Germline CDR1 reads SGHRS; CDR2 reads YFSETQ. The TCR originated in a human donor with alopecia areata. The material was CD8+ T cells sorted from blood, obtained at approximately week 52, from a patient treated with tofacitinib. The chain is built from TRBV5-1 and TRBJ2-7; possible D gene TRBD1, 6 bases. The CDR3 DNA reads TGCGCCAGCCAACAGGGTGACATCTACGAGCAGTACTTC. Residues: CASQQGDIYEQYF. The variable domain in full, with the rest retrieved from reference TRBV5-1 and TRBJ2-7, is KAGVTQTPRYLIKTRGQQVTLSCSPISGHRSVSWYQQTPGQGLQFLFEYFSETQRNKGNFPGRFSGRQFSNSRSEMNVSTLELGDSALYLCASQQGDIYEQYFGPGTRLTVT.